This is a list of T cell receptor beta chains from one sample in a study of T cells in Graves' hyperthyroidism and ophthalmopathy. TCRdb re-derived calls from the multiplex PCR reads in MiXCR, one entry per CDR3 protein. The table lists some 300,000 distinct CDR3 sequences, approximately 19% of them singletons. The specimen was blood. These TCRs come from a man over 45 with Graves' ophthalmopathy. Each CDR3 is given with its conserved first and last residue. D genes are given only for firm matches. Clone size appears in some rows only: once, few, many, or a class for an expanded clone.

V	size	D	J	CDR3	DNA
TRBV27	many	TRBD1	TRBJ2-3	CASSPPGWDSVTDTQYF	TGTGCCAGCAGCCCTCCAGGGTGGGACAGCGTAACAGATACGCAGTATTTT
TRBV28	many	NA	TRBJ2-4	CASSLSGVRGKNIQYF	TGTGCCAGCAGTTTATCCGGGGTTCGAGGCAAAAACATTCAGTACTTC
TRBV20-1	many	NA	TRBJ2-7	CSARKILSSYEQYF	TGCAGTGCTCGTAAAATTCTGAGCTCCTACGAGCAGTACTTC
TRBV13	few	NA	TRBJ1-1	CASSRGRDTEAFF	TGTGCCAGCAGCCGGGGGCGGGACACTGAAGCTTTCTTT
TRBV20-1	NA	TRBD2	TRBJ2-4	CSASGLAGDSKNIQYF	TGCAGTGCTAGTGGCCTAGCGGGAGACTCCAAAAACATTCAGTACTTC
TRBV5-1	many	NA	TRBJ1-2	CASSKTSGNYGYTF	TGCGCCAGCAGCAAAACTTCAGGGAACTATGGCTACACCTTC
TRBV28	many	NA	TRBJ2-1	CASSQDRGSYNEQFF	TGTGCCAGCAGCCAGGACCGGGGTTCCTACAATGAGCAGTTCTTC
TRBV27	NA	TRBD1	TRBJ2-1	CASSFLGTGLNEQFF	TGTGCCAGCAGTTTTTTGGGGACAGGGCTCAATGAGCAGTTCTTC
TRBV6-2/TRBV6-3	NA	NA	TRBJ1-5	CASSYAGNNQPQHF	TGTGCCAGCAGTTACGCAGGGAACAATCAGCCCCAGCATTTT
TRBV28	many	NA	TRBJ2-3	CASSLGGVSDTQYF	TGTGCCAGCAGTTTAGGTGGGGTCAGCGATACGCAGTATTTT
TRBV3-1	many	TRBD2	TRBJ2-7	CASSPARLAGGLEQYF	TGTGCCAGCAGCCCAGCGAGACTAGCGGGAGGCCTCGAGCAGTACTTC
TRBV2	many	TRBD2	TRBJ2-7	CASSLAGRATGEQYF	TGTGCCAGCAGTTTAGCGGGACGAGCAACTGGGGAGCAGTACTTC
TRBV14	few	TRBD1	TRBJ2-6	CASSQETGGAGANVLTF	TGTGCCAGCAGCCAAGAAACAGGGGGCGCTGGGGCCAACGTCCTGACTTTC
TRBV7-2	many	NA	TRBJ2-3	CASSLTPLTTDTQYF	TGTGCCAGCAGCTTAACTCCCCTCACCACAGATACGCAGTATTTT
TRBV20-1	few	NA	TRBJ2-2	CSARDPKNTGELFF	TGCAGTGCTAGAGATCCGAAGAACACCGGGGAGCTGTTTTTT
TRBV6-2/TRBV6-3	NA	NA	TRBJ1-4	CASSYSITNEKLFF	TGTGCCAGCAGTTACTCGATCACTAATGAAAAACTGTTTTTT
TRBV29-1	once	TRBD1	TRBJ2-7	CSVYRDSTYEQYF	TGCAGCGTGTACCGGGACAGCACCTACGAGCAGTACTTC
TRBV28	many	TRBD1	TRBJ1-5	CASIGRDRGHQPQHF	TGTGCCAGCATCGGTCGGGACAGGGGGCATCAGCCCCAGCATTTT
TRBV6-1	many	NA	TRBJ2-3	CASSKDSLSTDTQYF	TGTGCCAGCAGTAAGGACTCATTGTCCACAGATACGCAGTATTTT
TRBV10-3	NA	NA	TRBJ1-2	CAISPGNYGYTF	TGTGCCATCAGTCCCGGAAACTATGGCTACACCTTC
TRBV7-2	NA	TRBD2	TRBJ2-1	CASSLSSGSKDEQFF	TGTGCCAGCAGCTTAAGTAGCGGGAGTAAGGATGAGCAGTTCTTC
TRBV28	few	NA	TRBJ2-7	CASSFDGNEQYF	TGTGCCAGCAGTTTTGATGGGAACGAGCAGTACTTC
TRBV5-1	NA	NA	TRBJ2-2	CASSLRTVTGGELFF	TGCGCCAGCAGCTTGCGTACGGTTACTGGCGGGGAGCTGTTTTTT
TRBV20-1	many	NA	TRBJ2-5	CSARDPQGYGETQYF	TGCAGTGCTAGAGATCCTCAAGGATATGGAGAGACCCAGTACTTC
TRBV15	many	NA	TRBJ2-5	CATSRAPESQETQYF	TGTGCCACCAGCAGAGCCCCGGAAAGCCAAGAGACCCAGTACTTC
TRBV11-2	many	NA	TRBJ1-6	CASSLGGAGIRSPLHF	TGTGCCAGCAGCTTAGGAGGGGCAGGGATCCGGTCACCCCTCCACTTT
TRBV27	NA	TRBD2	TRBJ2-3	CASSAGLGGYTQYF	TGTGCCAGCAGTGCGGGACTAGGGGGATATACGCAGTATTTT
TRBV5-1	many	TRBD2	TRBJ2-7	CASSFTSGSSYEQYF	TGCGCCAGCAGCTTTACTAGCGGGAGCTCCTACGAGCAGTACTTC
TRBV29-1	NA	NA	TRBJ2-1	CSALKVGDYYNEQFF	TGCAGCGCGTTGAAAGTCGGAGACTACTACAATGAGCAGTTCTTC
TRBV28	many	NA	TRBJ2-7	CASSSPGTTIYEQYF	TGTGCCAGCAGTTCCCCCGGGACAACAATCTACGAGCAGTACTTC
TRBV3-1	many	NA	TRBJ2-1	CASSQEVGAYNEQFF	TGTGCCAGCAGCCAAGAGGTGGGCGCTTACAATGAGCAGTTCTTC
TRBV28	few	NA	TRBJ1-2	CASSSSDSNYGYTF	TGTGCCAGCAGTAGCTCGGACAGTAACTATGGCTACACCTTC
TRBV3-1	many	TRBD1	TRBJ2-7	CASSPTDRAPYEQYF	TGTGCCAGCAGCCCCACCGACAGGGCCCCCTACGAGCAGTACTTC
TRBV5-1	many	TRBD1	TRBJ2-2	CASSLGQGHTGELFF	TGCGCCAGCAGCTTGGGACAGGGTCACACCGGGGAGCTGTTTTTT
TRBV5-1	many	TRBD1	TRBJ2-2	CASSLGFQGARNTGELFF	TGCGCCAGCAGCTTGGGGTTTCAGGGGGCCAGGAACACCGGGGAGCTGTTTTTT
TRBV2	many	NA	TRBJ2-7	CASSEALRRTSYEQYF	TGTGCCAGCAGTGAAGCGCTTCGACGGACCTCCTACGAGCAGTACTTC
TRBV6-5	NA	NA	TRBJ2-5	CASSYSVSETQYF	TGTGCCAGCAGTTACTCCGTCTCTGAGACCCAGTACTTC
TRBV6-1	many	TRBD1	TRBJ1-2	CASSDPGTGDGYTF	TGTGCCAGCAGTGATCCGGGGACAGGAGATGGCTACACCTTC
TRBV4-1	few	TRBD2	TRBJ2-1	CASSQDQGTSGYNEQFF	TGCGCCAGCAGCCAAGATCAGGGGACTAGCGGGTACAATGAGCAGTTCTTC
TRBV6-1	many	TRBD2	TRBJ2-2	CASSELAGGTGELFF	TGTGCCAGCAGTGAACTAGCGGGAGGCACCGGGGAGCTGTTTTTT
TRBV9	NA	NA	TRBJ1-1	CASSVKSSGNTEAFF	TGTGCCAGCAGCGTAAAAAGCTCGGGGAACACTGAAGCTTTCTTT
TRBV6-5	many	NA	TRBJ1-4	CASSYSGATNEKLFF	TGTGCCAGCAGTTACTCGGGTGCAACTAATGAAAAACTGTTTTTT
TRBV19	few	NA	TRBJ2-1	CASMRGDPTYNEQFF	TGTGCCAGTATGAGGGGCGACCCGACCTACAATGAGCAGTTCTTC
TRBV3-1	many	NA	TRBJ1-1	CASSQVQGYEAFF	TGTGCCAGCAGCCAAGTGCAGGGCTATGAAGCTTTCTTT